This TCR beta chain is from a study of T cell clonality in common variable immunodeficiency. This clone has ten or more counts. Its antigen remains unidentified. The read halts 3 residues ahead of the CDR3 end, with the missing end drawn from the germline J gene. The CDR3 is 13 amino acids. The germline CDR1 and CDR2 sequences are SGHDN and FVKESK. Trimming took 4 bases from V and 0 from J, leaving 4 bases between them. Most patients and controls had Caucasian heritage. Findings and limits, study-wide: Compared with healthy controls, CVID subjects showed increased TCRbeta clonality, mostly in about a third.

TCRdb's copy holds only in-frame clones and misses some; the assay was immunoSEQ multiplex PCR. The sample has around 39,000 clones, none seen only once; the top ten hold about 0.86%. The V gene is TRBV14, the J gene TRBJ2-1; unclear D gene. Sequencing used peripheral blood mononuclear cells. The origin of this receptor is a person between 18 and 75 years old in good health. CDR3 DNA, as far as it was read: TGTGCCAGCAGCCCCTACTCCTACAATGAG. Protein sequence: CASSPYSYNE. The full CDR3 sequence reads CASSPYSYNEQFF.